This entry features one TCR beta chain sequence. Antigen unknown. This sample stems from a study of cytomegalovirus exposure and HLA in healthy donors. General observations from the study: Analysis was performed later, and it showed HLA-associated TCR beta chains to be more clonally expanded than equally common others.

Germline V gene sequence: CDR1 LGHNA, CDR2 YSLEER. V was pared by 0 bases and J by 0 bases, with 5 bases between. The CDR3 has 14 amino acids. In the PCR, 60 Vbeta and 13 Jbeta primers were used. The data were produced by immunoSEQ multiplex PCR, yet TCRdb's version contains in-frame clones alone and is incomplete. This repertoire shows some 120,000 clones, approximately 80% found once; its top ten account for less than 2.5%. This TCR came from a woman between 35 and 50 years old in good health and CMV-seronegative. The chain joins TRBV4-3 to TRBJ1-1; no firm D call. The sample was PBMCs. The CDR3 DNA follows: TGCGCCAGCAGCCAAGATAATTTGAACACTGAAGCTTTCTTT. Encoded protein: CASSQDNLNTEAFF.